This is a list of T cell receptor beta chains from one sample in a study of T cells after yellow fever vaccination. TCRdb fed the 5' RACE reads into MiXCR, producing one record per CDR3 protein. The sample lists under 600,000 distinct CDR3 sequences, 13% occurring once. The specimen was PBMCs, collected on the day of the yellow fever booster vaccination. The receptors shown here come from a man aged 25 to 40 who received the YFV17D yellow fever vaccine. Both conserved end residues are part of each CDR3. A D gene is named only where the DNA matches it firmly.

j_call v_call d_call cdr3_aa
TRBJ1-5 TRBV20-1 NA CSATEADTSNQPQHF
TRBJ2-1 TRBV30 TRBD2 CAWNPGLAGYTEQFF
TRBJ2-7 TRBV3-1 TRBD2 CASSRPETSGSGYEQYF
TRBJ2-5 TRBV10-3 NA CAISEEETQYF
TRBJ2-1 TRBV7-2 TRBD1 CASSFSAGGYDEQFF
TRBJ2-1 TRBV3-1 NA CASRNIDEQFF
TRBJ2-3 TRBV18 TRBD1 CASSPLTLGQGQAADTQYF
TRBJ2-1 TRBV7-2 NA CASSLGGPTYNEQFF
TRBJ2-1 TRBV20-1 TRBD2 CSAQTGTSGNEQFF
TRBJ2-1 TRBV9 NA CASSVSGTEQFF
TRBJ2-7 TRBV25-1 NA CASSSVNSYEQYF
TRBJ2-3 TRBV28 TRBD1 CASSLDRPSADTQYF
TRBJ2-5 TRBV11-1 NA CASSLDYQETQYF
TRBJ2-5 TRBV24-1 TRBD2 CATSDLSSGKEETQYF
TRBJ1-1 TRBV7-9 TRBD1 CASSVKGGPLNTEAFF
TRBJ1-4 TRBV18 NA CASSPTGNEKLFF
TRBJ1-3 TRBV12-3/TRBV12-4 NA CASRAGGPGNTIYF
TRBJ2-1 TRBV7-2 NA CASSPGIRDEQFF
TRBJ2-7 TRBV30 NA CAWKKGPSAYEQYF
TRBJ2-7 TRBV5-1 TRBD2 CASRRTSGSSEQYF
TRBJ2-5 TRBV2 NA CASRGPIIETQYF
TRBJ2-7 TRBV7-2 NA CASSGSGVYEQYF
TRBJ2-7 TRBV5-1 TRBD2 CASSIGLAGHEQYF
TRBJ2-3 TRBV6-5 NA CASSYSKADTQYF
TRBJ2-3 TRBV15 NA CATSFGSIRDTQYF
TRBJ2-5 TRBV20-1 TRBD1 CSASPGRQGWETQYF
TRBJ1-3 TRBV11-1 NA CASSFPRNEARTGNTIYF